This TCR beta chain stems from a study of blood T cell repertoires in COVID-19. About the research overall: Acute-phase and convalescent COVID-19 samples originated in the United States, Italy and Spain.

Original processing notes: Reference gene primer amplification yielded estimated nucleated cell counts. Clones were sequenced by immunoSEQ multiplex PCR, and TCRdb holds only the in-frame ones, with some missing. V, J and clone size were drawn from that table, and D and trimming were deduced from the DNA. The sample contains about 220,000 clones, around four fifths of which appear only once. V dropped 2 bases and J dropped 1 base, with 12 bases sitting between them. The CDR3 spans 15 residues. CDR1 and CDR2 (germline): MGHRA, YSYEKL. This receptor was taken from a woman aged 60-70 years who had recovered from COVID-19. The sequenced sample was peripheral blood. The gene calls are TRBV4-1 and TRBJ2-7; the D gene is possibly TRBD2 (6 bases). The chain's CDR3 is CASSQTGTFSYEQYF. CDR3 in DNA: TGCGCCAGCAGCCAAACCGGGACTTTTTCCTACGAGCAGTACTTC.